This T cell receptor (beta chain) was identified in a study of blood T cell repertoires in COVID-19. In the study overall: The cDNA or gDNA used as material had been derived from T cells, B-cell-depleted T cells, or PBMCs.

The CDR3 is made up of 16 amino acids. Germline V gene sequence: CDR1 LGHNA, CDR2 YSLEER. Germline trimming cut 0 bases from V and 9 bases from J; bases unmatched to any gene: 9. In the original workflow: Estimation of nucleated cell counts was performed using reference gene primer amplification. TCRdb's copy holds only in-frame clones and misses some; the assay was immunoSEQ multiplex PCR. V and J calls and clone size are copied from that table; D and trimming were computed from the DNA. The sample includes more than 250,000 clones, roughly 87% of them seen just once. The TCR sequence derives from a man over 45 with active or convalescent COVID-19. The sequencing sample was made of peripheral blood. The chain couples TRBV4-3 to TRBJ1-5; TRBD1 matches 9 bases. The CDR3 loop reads CASSQEGTGILMPQHF. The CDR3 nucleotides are TGCGCCAGCAGCCAAGAAGGGACAGGGATACTTATGCCCCAGCATTTT.